The subject of this entry is one TCR beta chain. The antigen remains unidentified. This CDR3 contains 12 residues. Germline trimming cut 6 bases from V and 14 bases from J; bases unmatched to any gene: 15. CDR1 and CDR2 from the germline V gene are SQVTM and ANQGSEA. This entry is derived from a study of radiotherapy plus CTLA-4 blockade in lung cancer. Study-wide background: For approximately 19% of patients, objective responses occurred, and just over 30% had disease control.

Data came from immunoSEQ multiplex PCR; TCRdb stores just in-frame clones and leaves some out. The repertoire holds tens of thousands of clones, with over 80% as singletons. Focal radiation was given together with CTLA-4 blockade (ipilimumab) to patients with chemo-refractory metastatic non-small-cell lung cancer. General study results and limits: Early clone dynamics of blood T cells, plus interferon-beta, reportedly predicted response best. TCR clones originating in tumors grew in number in blood after radiotherapy plus ipilimumab.

Specimen: peripheral blood, collected from a patient treated with radiotherapy plus ipilimumab. The chain joins TRBV29-1 to TRBJ1-2; 7 bases line up with TRBD1. The TCR originated in a human donor with non-small cell lung cancer who had stable disease on radiotherapy plus ipilimumab. The CDR3 loop reads CSVGGTAALETF. CDR3 nucleotide sequence: TGCAGCGTGGGGGGGACAGCCGCCTTGGAAACCTTC.